A single sample is the source of the 29 T cell receptor beta chains below, sequenced in a study of T cell repertoires in cytomegalovirus infection. MiXCR, run by TCRdb on the reads, gives a single entry per CDR3 protein. Of some 920,000 distinct CDR3 sequences in the sample, around a third are singletons; the top ten hold over 13%. The antigens these receptors bind are not known. The sequencing here drew on cultured CD8+ T cells from PBMCs, taken from culture after CMV antigen stimulation. The receptors were gathered from a human donor in good health (CMV status not recorded). Some clones in this sample may be carry-over from other donors' samples.

This chain joins TRBV4-1 and TRBJ1-5; D is ambiguous. The V gene's germline CDR1 is MGHRA and CDR2 YSYEKL. The CDR3 contains 13 residues. V lost 0 bases to trimming and J lost 5 bases, with 5 bases between them. The DNA for the CDR3 is TGCGCCAGCAGCCAAGAAACGGATCAGCCCCAGCATTTT. Translating gives CASSQETDQPQHF.

The chain combines TRBV12-5 with TRBJ2-2; 11 bases are a match to TRBD1. The CDR3 has 16 residues. V dropped 1 base and J dropped 4; count of bases not matched to a gene: 2. Per germline, CDR1 LGHNT and CDR2 FRNRAP. In nucleotides, the CDR3 is TGTGCTAGTGGTTTGGCCGGGACAGGGGGCACCGGGGAGCTGTTTTTT. Amino acids: CASGLAGTGGTGELFF.

Only a few counts were recorded for this clonotype. This chain uses TRBV24-1 with TRBJ2-1, with TRBD2 identical over 8 bases. Germline V gene data show CDR1 as KGHDR and CDR2 as SFDVKD. Trimming took 7 bases from V and 1 from J; bases not matched to a gene: 5. The CDR3 has 15 amino acids. In nucleotides, the CDR3 is TGTGCCACCAGACGGTCGGGGGGGTCCTACAATGAGCAGTTCTTC. This sequence encodes CATRRSGGSYNEQFF.

This clonotype was seen a handful of times. The rearrangement links TRBV6-1 to TRBJ2-7; possible D gene TRBD1, 5 bases. This CDR3 spans 14 amino acids. The germline V and J ends were trimmed by 1 base and 3 bases, with 10 bases remaining between them. The V gene's germline CDR1 is MNHNS and CDR2 SASEGT. The CDR3 protein is CASSEGLGRYEQYF. The CDR3 nucleotides are TGTGCCAGCAGTGAAGGCCTGGGGCGCTACGAGCAGTACTTC.

The genes are TRBV11-3 and TRBJ2-1, with D perhaps given as TRBD1 or TRBD2 (6 bases each). Germline V gene data show CDR1 as SGHNT and CDR2 as YENEEA. The CDR3 loop spans 15 amino acids. The V and J ends lost 5 bases and 6 bases respectively, with 17 bases between them. For the CDR3, the DNA is TGTGCCAGCAGCGGGGGCCAAGCGGGCACCAATGAGCAGTTCTTC. Encoded protein: CASSGGQAGTNEQFF.

This chain uses TRBV7-8 with TRBJ1-1; 7 bases map to TRBD1. Germline V CDR1 and CDR2: SGHVS, FQNEAQ. V shed 4 bases and J 5 bases; nucleotides not matched to a gene: 4. The CDR3 is made up of 13 amino acids. In DNA, the CDR3 is TGTGCCAGCAGCTACGGGACAGAAACTGAAGCTTTCTTT. Protein: CASSYGTETEAFF.

The rearrangement links TRBV4-3 to TRBJ2-1, with D hard to call. The CDR3 consists of 16 residues. Between the trimmed V and J ends, which lost 1 base and 0 bases, there was a span of 10 bases. CDR1 and CDR2 (germline): LGHNA, YSLEER. The CDR3, as DNA: TGCGCCAGCAGCCAAGTCAGCGAGGTCTCCTACAATGAGCAGTTCTTC. Amino acid sequence: CASSQVSEVSYNEQFF.

The table lists this clonotype with a few counts. The CDR3 reads CASTRTVGTEAFF. CDR3 coding DNA: TGTGCCAGCACCCGGACAGTGGGCACTGAAGCTTTCTTT. This sequence joins TRBV27 and TRBJ1-1, with D perhaps TRBD1 (6 bases). Trimming took off 7 bases at V and 4 bases at J, with 13 bases between the two ends. CDR1 MNHEY and CDR2 SMNVEV come from the germline V gene (reference sequence). This CDR3 is built from 13 residues.

V and J are TRBV7-9 and TRBJ1-4; perhaps TRBD1 as D (6 bases). In germline, CDR1 is SEHNR, CDR2 FQNEAQ (reference sequence). Trimming left V 1 base short and J 5 bases short, with 11 bases between. The CDR3 runs to 15 residues. This CDR3 reads CASSLGTVNNEKLFF. CDR3 sequence (DNA): TGTGCCAGCAGCTTAGGGACAGTCAACAATGAAAAACTGTTTTTT.

This chain connects TRBV5-3 to TRBJ2-1; 10 bases are a match to TRBD1. TRBV5-3 carries the ORF label, with uncertain function. J lost 7 bases, V lost 8 bases, and 18 bases had no gene match. The CDR3 runs 17 residues. The CDR3 spells CASSKETGGLPWNEQFF. DNA for the CDR3: TGTGCCAGCAGCAAAGAGACAGGGGGCCTTCCTTGGAATGAGCAGTTCTTC.

This chain connects TRBV27 to TRBJ1-4; tentative D call: TRBD1 (6 bases). With 6 bases removed from V and 7 bases from J, the gap between germline ends came to 18 bases. Looked up from germline, CDR1 is MNHEY and CDR2 is SMNVEV (reference sequence). The CDR3 consists of 15 residues. CDR3 DNA: TGTGCCAGCAGGGACTCGGACAGTGTCGCTGAAAAACTGTTTTTT. As protein: CASRDSDSVAEKLFF. The variable domain in full, with the rest retrieved from reference TRBV27 and TRBJ1-4, is EAQVTQNPRYLITVTGKKLTVTCSQNMNHEYMSWYRQDPGLGLRQIYYSMNVEVTDKGDVPEGYKVSRKEKRNFPLILESPSPNQTSLYFCASRDSDSVAEKLFFGSGTQLSVL.

This clonotype was observed a handful of times. The rearrangement links TRBV19 to TRBJ1-1; D remains ambiguous. This CDR3 has 11 residues. Germline V gene data show CDR1 as LNHDA and CDR2 as SQIVND (reference sequence). V lost 3 bases and J 7 bases, leaving 6 bases between the germline ends. The CDR3 protein is CASSIVGEAFF. The CDR3 DNA sequence: TGTGCCAGTAGTATCGTCGGTGAAGCTTTCTTT.

This clonotype was observed at least ten times. The rearrangement uses TRBV7-2 and TRBJ2-5; 12 positions agree with TRBD2. Germline CDR1 reads SGHTA; CDR2 reads FQGNSA. The CDR3 spans 14 residues. Trimming removed 6 bases from V and 10 bases from J; junction bases left unmatched: 9. The CDR3 is CASSSLAGGLDQYF. The DNA of the CDR3 is TGTGCCAGCAGTTCACTAGCGGGGGGCCTGGACCAGTACTTC.

This clonotype was observed many times. The rearrangement joins TRBV12-3 or TRBV12-4 to TRBJ2-6; weak D call: TRBD1 (5 bases). The V end lost 8 bases, the J end lost 0 bases, and 14 bases lay between the germline ends. This CDR3 has 16 amino acids. The CDR3 sequence: CASGAEPLSGANVLTF. The CDR3 nucleotides read TGTGCCAGCGGGGCAGAGCCTCTCTCTGGGGCCAACGTCCTGACTTTC.

This clonotype was seen only a few times. The chain has TRBV4-1 and TRBJ2-2; D not resolved. Deletions cut 5 bases from V and 6 bases from J, with 10 bases between. CDR3 length equals 13 residues. CDR1 and CDR2 from the germline V gene are MGHRA and YSYEKL. As DNA, the CDR3 is TGCGCCAGCAGCGGCCGCCTAGCCGGGGAGCTGTTTTTT. Its translation is CASSGRLAGELFF.

This clonotype was counted a few times. The genes are TRBV6-5 and TRBJ2-7; TRBD1 agrees at 11 bases. The CDR3 runs 14 residues. From germline, CDR1 is MNHEY and CDR2 SVGAGI. After removal of 5 bases from V and 8 bases from J, the junction contained 8 bases not matched to a gene. CDR3 in amino acids: CASSLGQGAQKQYV. CDR3 sequence (DNA): TGTGCCAGCAGTCTCGGACAGGGGGCGCAGAAGCAGTACGTC.

This CDR3 reads CASSLGGSGTLYGYTF. The CDR3 DNA sequence: TGTGCCAGCAGCTTAGGGGGGTCAGGGACTCTCTATGGCTACACCTTC. The genes are TRBV7-9 and TRBJ1-2, with TRBD1 as a possible D gene (5 bases). CDR3 length: 16 amino acids. Between the trimmed V and J ends, which lost 1 base and 4 bases, there was a span of 16 bases. Germline V lookup: CDR1 SEHNR, CDR2 FQNEAQ (reference sequence).

The genes are TRBV7-9 and TRBJ2-7, with a tentative D call TRBD1 (6 bases). Trimming left V 4 bases short and J 7 bases short, with 11 bases between. The CDR3 has 12 amino acids. Germline CDR1 reads SEHNR; CDR2 reads FQNEAQ (reference sequence). CDR3 sequence reads: CASSYPRGEQYV. The CDR3 bases are TGTGCCAGCAGCTACCCTAGGGGGGAGCAGTACGTC.

The rearrangement uses TRBV6-1 and TRBJ1-5; D uncertain. The CDR3 is 11 amino acids. CDR1 MNHNS and CDR2 SASEGT come from the germline V gene. V lost 5 bases and J lost 6, with 5 bases in between. CDR3 sequence: CASSQSQPQHF. In nucleotides, the CDR3 is TGTGCCAGCAGTCAAAGTCAGCCCCAGCATTTT.

This clonotype was seen a handful of times. The chain employs TRBV12-3 or TRBV12-4 and TRBJ2-2; D gene ambiguous. Trimming removed 2 bases at V and 3 bases at J, with 4 bases between. There are 13 residues in the CDR3. The CDR3 region is CASSLFDTGELFF. The CDR3 nucleotides read TGTGCCAGCAGTTTATTCGACACCGGGGAGCTGTTTTTT.

This clonotype came up a few times. The chain has TRBV4-1 and TRBJ1-5; 7 bases agree with TRBD1. The V gene end was trimmed by 1 base and the J gene end by 9 bases; junction bases not matched to a gene: 6. CDR1 and CDR2 (germline): MGHRA, YSYEKL. The CDR3 runs 14 residues. The CDR3 bases are TGCGCCAGCAGCCAAGGAACAGGGGACTGGCCCCAGCATTTT. It yields the protein CASSQGTGDWPQHF.

This clonotype was detected ten times or more. The CDR3 DNA reads TGTGCCAGCAGCACCGGGACCGCCAATGAGCAGTTCTTC. This codes for CASSTGTANEQFF. The chain has TRBV7-6 and TRBJ2-1; perhaps D is TRBD1 or TRBD2 (5 bases each). Trimming pared 5 bases from V and 6 bases from J, leaving 11 bases between. The CDR3 is 13 amino acids. Germline V CDR1 and CDR2: SGHVS, FNYEAQ.

This clonotype has at least ten counts. The V gene is TRBV4-2, the J gene TRBJ2-2, with 7 bases lining up with TRBD2. J was trimmed by 1 base and V by 1 base; bases with no gene match: 0. The CDR3 consists of 15 residues. Per the germline V gene, CDR1 is LGHNA and CDR2 is YNFKEQ. The CDR3 is CASSQVAGNTGELFF. CDR3 nucleotides: TGTGCCAGCAGCCAAGTAGCGGGGAACACCGGGGAGCTGTTTTTT.

V gene TRBV28 combines with J gene TRBJ2-7; no clear D. This CDR3 contains 17 residues. V was shortened by 1 base and J by 4 bases, with 20 bases between the two germline ends. The germline V gene encodes CDR1 MDHEN and CDR2 SYDVKM. The CDR3 is CASSLSRGLLYGYEQYF. CDR3 nucleotide sequence: TGTGCCAGCAGTTTATCTCGTGGGCTCCTTTATGGATACGAGCAGTACTTC.

This rearrangement joins TRBV4-1 to TRBJ1-1; 9 bases are shared with TRBD1. This CDR3 comprises 17 residues. Germline V gene sequence: CDR1 MGHRA, CDR2 YSYEKL. The trim removed 2 bases at V and 1 base at J, leaving 8 bases unmatched. CDR3 DNA: TGCGCCAGCAGCCAAATCCCGGGACAGGGTAAGAACACTGAAGCTTTCTTT. Its translation: CASSQIPGQGKNTEAFF.

This clonotype has only a few counts. V gene TRBV19 combines with J gene TRBJ2-1; tentatively, D is TRBD1 (5 bases). V lost 6 bases and J lost 3, with 9 bases in between. The CDR3 is 13 residues long. CDR1 and CDR2 (germline): LNHDA, SQIVND (reference sequence). The CDR3 nucleotides read TGTGCCAGTAGCAGGGTGAGCTACAATGAGCAGTTCTTC. Translation gives CASSRVSYNEQFF.

The chain joins TRBV7-9 to TRBJ1-2, with D unresolved. CDR3 length: 12 residues. V lost 0 bases and J lost 7, with 6 bases in between. Germline V gene sequence: CDR1 SEHNR, CDR2 FQNEAQ (reference sequence). The CDR3 DNA sequence: TGTGCCAGCAGCTTAGCGGAGGCTGGCTACACCTTC. It codes for CASSLAEAGYTF.

A word on this clonotype: This clone may be a read error of a much larger clone one base away. The V call is TRBV4-3, the J call TRBJ1-6; D remains ambiguous. The CDR3 loop spans 16 amino acids. Germline loops: CDR1 LGHNA, CDR2 YSLEER. CDR3 nucleotide sequence: TGCGCCAACAGCCCCTGGGAGGGTACGGGAAATTCACCCCTCCACTTT. This sequence encodes CANSPWEGTGNSPLHF.

The chain recombines TRBV4-1 with TRBJ2-2; the D is unclear. This CDR3 spans 16 amino acids. CDR1 and CDR2 (germline): MGHRA, YSYEKL. V lost 0 bases to trimming and J lost 1 base, with 9 bases between them. CDR3 nucleotide sequence: TGCGCCAGCAGCCAAGACCCGCTGGAGAACACCGGGGAGCTGTTTTTT. It encodes CASSQDPLENTGELFF.